These 10 T cell receptor beta chains were sequenced from one sample in a study of early T cells in non-severe SARS-CoV-2 infection. A single record per CDR3 protein comes from TCRdb applying MiXCR to the 5' RACE reads. The sample holds 85,000 to 90,000 distinct CDR3 sequences, about 15% seen once. The sequenced sample was whole blood. These TCRs come from an adult who was a healthcare worker with PCR-confirmed SARS-CoV-2 infection or an uninfected control (not recorded which).

The chain employs TRBV7-9 and TRBJ2-7; D unclear. Germline V CDR1 and CDR2: SEHNR, FQNEAQ (reference sequence). V was trimmed by 1 base and J by 1 base, leaving 8 bases between them. The CDR3 is made up of 14 amino acids. The CDR3 region is CASSLVSPSYEQYF. The CDR3, as DNA: TGTGCCAGCAGCTTAGTATCGCCATCCTACGAGCAGTACTTC. The whole variable domain, remainder taken from reference TRBV7-9 and TRBJ2-7, is DTGVSQNPRHKITKRGQNVTFRCDPISEHNRLYWYRQTLGQGPEFLTYFQNEAQLEKSRLLSDRFSAERPKGSFSTLEIQRTEQGDSAMYLCASSLVSPSYEQYFGPGTRLTVT.

This clonotype was seen ten or more times. The chain joins TRBV27 to TRBJ2-2; 14 bases match TRBD2. There are 16 residues in the CDR3. Germline-derived CDR1 and CDR2 are MNHEY and SMNVEV (reference sequence). With V trimmed by 7 bases and J by 7 bases, 8 bases remained unmatched. The CDR3 spells CASTPRGLAGVGELFF. In nucleotides, the CDR3 is TGTGCCAGCACCCCCCGGGGACTAGCGGGAGTCGGGGAGCTGTTTTTT.

The rearrangement joins TRBV6-2 or TRBV6-3 to TRBJ1-1; D is uncertain. CDR3 length: 12 residues. Looked up from germline, CDR1 is MNHEY and CDR2 is SVGEGT. Trimming removed 2 bases at V and 1 base at J, with 2 bases between. The CDR3 spells CASSYPNTEAFF. CDR3 DNA: TGTGCCAGCAGTTACCCGAACACTGAAGCTTTCTTT.

This clonotype showed up just a few times. The rearrangement links TRBV20-1 to TRBJ2-1, with TRBD2 matching over 7 bases. The CDR3 length is 17 residues. Germline V gene data show CDR1 as DFQATT and CDR2 as SNEGSKA (reference sequence). V shed 0 bases, J shed 4 bases, and the junction held 12 bases outside the gene matches. DNA of the CDR3: TGCAGTGCTAGAGATTCAATAGGGGCTAGCGGTTACAATGAGCAGTTCTTC. This encodes CSARDSIGASGYNEQFF.

This clonotype was counted only a few times. The chain links TRBV19 to TRBJ1-2, with D hard to call. The germline V gene encodes CDR1 LNHDA and CDR2 SQIVND (reference sequence). V was shortened by 3 bases and J by 0 bases, with 5 bases between the two germline ends. This CDR3 region has 13 residues. The CDR3 nucleotides are TGTGCCAGTAGTATTCAAGCTAACTATGGCTACACCTTC. Residues: CASSIQANYGYTF.

This chain connects TRBV7-9 to TRBJ1-5, with a possible D match to TRBD1 (5 bases). Germline V gene sequence: CDR1 SEHNR, CDR2 FQNEAQ (reference sequence). Trimming took 4 bases from V and 4 from J, leaving 14 bases between them. The CDR3 contains 15 residues. This chain's CDR3 is CASSSGEGRNQPQHF. The CDR3 nucleotides are TGTGCCAGCAGCTCCGGAGAGGGGCGGAATCAGCCCCAGCATTTT.

This clonotype was seen many times. The V and J genes are TRBV27 and TRBJ2-6; 14 positions match TRBD2. Germline-derived CDR1 and CDR2 are MNHEY and SMNVEV (reference sequence). This CDR3 spans 18 amino acids. Trimming took 4 bases from V and 3 from J; bases not matched to a gene: 5. The CDR3 nucleotides are TGTGCCAGCAGTTCCCGACTAGCGGGAGGGGGTGGGGCCAACGTCCTGACTTTC. Amino acid sequence: CASSSRLAGGGGANVLTF.

This chain joins TRBV29-1 and TRBJ2-4, with TRBD1 identical over 7 bases. The ends lost 4 bases at V and 3 bases at J; junction bases unmatched: 9. From germline, CDR1 is SQVTM and CDR2 ANQGSEA. This CDR3 is 15 amino acids long. The CDR3 region is CSVGGTGAGKNIQYF. The CDR3 DNA is TGCAGCGTTGGGGGTACAGGGGCTGGCAAAAACATTCAGTACTTC.

This clonotype was counted many times. The chain has TRBV18 and TRBJ1-2; D is uncertain. The CDR3 is 13 residues long. Per germline, CDR1 KGHSH and CDR2 LQKENI. Trimming left V 3 bases short and J 8 bases short, with 13 bases between. The CDR3, as DNA: TGTGCCAGCTCACCGGGAGGAGATGAAGGCTACACCTTC. This gives the protein CASSPGGDEGYTF. The full variable domain, with the rest looked up from reference TRBV18 and TRBJ1-2, is NAGVMQNPRHLVRRRGQEARLRCSPMKGHSHVYWYRQLPEEGLKFMVYLQKENIIDESGMPKERFSAEFPKEGPSILRIQQVVRGDSAAYFCASSPGGDEGYTFGSGTRLTVV.

In its sample, this clonotype was seen many times. V gene TRBV25-1 combines with J gene TRBJ1-6; a weak D match, TRBD1 (5 bases). V gave up 3 bases and J gave up 7 bases, with 16 bases separating them. Per germline, CDR1 MGHDK and CDR2 SYGVNS. This CDR3 is 16 amino acids long. CDR3 protein: CASSEARWGRNSPLHF. The CDR3 bases are TGTGCCAGCAGTGAGGCCCGGTGGGGGAGGAATTCACCCCTCCACTTT.